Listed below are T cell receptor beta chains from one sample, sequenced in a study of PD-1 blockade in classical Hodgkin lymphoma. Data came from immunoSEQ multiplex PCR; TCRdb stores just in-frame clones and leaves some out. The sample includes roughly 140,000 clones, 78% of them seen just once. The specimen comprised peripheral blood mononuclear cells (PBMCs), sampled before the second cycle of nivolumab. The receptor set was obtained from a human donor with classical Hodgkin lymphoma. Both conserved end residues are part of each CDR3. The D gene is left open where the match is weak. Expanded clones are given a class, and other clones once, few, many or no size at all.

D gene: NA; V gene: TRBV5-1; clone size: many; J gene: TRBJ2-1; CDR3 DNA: TGCGCCAGCAGTTTGACCTTGACAGGCGGGCTCTACAATGAGCAGTTCTTC; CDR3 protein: CASSLTLTGGLYNEQFF
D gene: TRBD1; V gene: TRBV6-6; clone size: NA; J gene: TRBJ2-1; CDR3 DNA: TGTGCCAGCGGGGGGACAGGGCCTTACAATGAGCAGTTCTTC; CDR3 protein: CASGGTGPYNEQFF
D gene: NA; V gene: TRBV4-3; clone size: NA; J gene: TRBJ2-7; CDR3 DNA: TGCGCCAGCAGCCTCGGAGGCGGGAACCCCTTGGCGGACGAGCAGTGCTTC; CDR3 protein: CASSLGGGNPLADEQCF
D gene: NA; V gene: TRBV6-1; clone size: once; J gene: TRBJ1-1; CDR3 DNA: TGTGCCAGCAGTGAGTGGGTTTTGAACACTGAAGCTTTCTTT; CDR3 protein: CASSEWVLNTEAFF
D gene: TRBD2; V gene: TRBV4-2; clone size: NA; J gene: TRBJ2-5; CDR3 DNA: TGTGCCAGCAGCCGCGACATCCCGGGGGGGGCCCAAGAGACCCAGTACTTC; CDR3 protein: CASSRDIPGGAQETQYF
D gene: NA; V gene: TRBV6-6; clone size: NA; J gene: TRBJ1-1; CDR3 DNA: TGTGCCAGCAGTTACGGGGGGCCTTACTATGAAGCTTTCTTT; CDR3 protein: CASSYGGPYYEAFF
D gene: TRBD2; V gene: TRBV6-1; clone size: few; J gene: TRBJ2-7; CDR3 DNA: TGTGCCAGCAGCCCCCCCCTAGCGGGGGGGCACGAGCAGTACTTC; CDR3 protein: CASSPPLAGGHEQYF
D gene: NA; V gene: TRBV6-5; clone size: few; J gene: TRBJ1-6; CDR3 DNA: TGTGCCAGCAATCCAGACAGTTTT; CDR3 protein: CASNPDSF
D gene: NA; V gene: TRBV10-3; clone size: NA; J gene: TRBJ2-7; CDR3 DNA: TGTGCCATCAGTGAGCCATCCACTGCAGCCTACGAGCAGTACTTC; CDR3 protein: CAISEPSTAAYEQYF
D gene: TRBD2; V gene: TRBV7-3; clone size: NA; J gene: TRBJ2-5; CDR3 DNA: TGTGCCAGCAGCCCCGCGGGGGGACAAGAGACCCAGTACTTC; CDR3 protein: CASSPAGGQETQYF
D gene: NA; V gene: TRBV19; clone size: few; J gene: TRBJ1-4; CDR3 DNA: TGTGCCAGTAGCGTCCACGGAGGAGGAACTAATGAAAAACTGTTTTTT; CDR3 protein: CASSVHGGGTNEKLFF
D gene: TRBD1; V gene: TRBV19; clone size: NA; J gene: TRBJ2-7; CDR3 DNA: TGTGCCAGTAGTAAGGACAGGGTCAGGGTCTACGAGCAGTACTTC; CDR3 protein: CASSKDRVRVYEQYF
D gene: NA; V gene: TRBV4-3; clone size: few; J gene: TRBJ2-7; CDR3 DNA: TGCGCCAGCAGCCAAGTACCCGGGGGTGGGTTCGAGCAGTACTTC; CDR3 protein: CASSQVPGGGFEQYF
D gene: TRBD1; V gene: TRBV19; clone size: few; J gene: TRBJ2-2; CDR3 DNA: TGTGCCACCCTACAGGGGGCGAACACCGGGGAGCTGTTTTTT; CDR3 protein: CATLQGANTGELFF
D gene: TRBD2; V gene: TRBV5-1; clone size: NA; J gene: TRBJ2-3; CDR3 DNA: TGCGCCAGCAGCTCGTCGCTAGCGGCTAGCACAGATACGCAGTATTTT; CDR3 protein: CASSSSLAASTDTQYF
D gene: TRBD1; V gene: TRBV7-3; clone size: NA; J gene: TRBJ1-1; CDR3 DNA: TGTGCCAGCAGCTTACAGGGGGGAATGAACACTGAAGCTTTCTTT; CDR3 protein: CASSLQGGMNTEAFF
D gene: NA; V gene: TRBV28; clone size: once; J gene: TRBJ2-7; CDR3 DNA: TGTGCCAGCAGTTTTATCTTGACAGGAGACGAGCAGTACTTC; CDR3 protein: CASSFILTGDEQYF
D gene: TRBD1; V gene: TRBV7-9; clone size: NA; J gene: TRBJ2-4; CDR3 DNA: TGTGCCAGCAGCTTAGAGTTGGGACAGGGGTCCAAAAACATTCAGTACTTC; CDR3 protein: CASSLELGQGSKNIQYF
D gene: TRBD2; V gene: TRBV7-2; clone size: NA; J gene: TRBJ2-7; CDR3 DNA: TGTGCCAGCAGCGGGGGACTAGCGGGACCCATCTACGAGCAGTACTTC; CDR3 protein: CASSGGLAGPIYEQYF
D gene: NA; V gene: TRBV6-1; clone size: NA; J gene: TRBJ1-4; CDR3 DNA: TGTGCCAGCAGTCCTCGACGGGCAACTAATGAAAAACTGTTTTTT; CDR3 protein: CASSPRRATNEKLFF
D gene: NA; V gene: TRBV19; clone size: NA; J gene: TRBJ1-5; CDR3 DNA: TGTGCCAGTACCTGGGGGGCGCAAGGCAATCAGCCCCAGCATTTT; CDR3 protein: CASTWGAQGNQPQHF
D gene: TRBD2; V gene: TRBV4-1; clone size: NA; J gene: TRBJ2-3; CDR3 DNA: TGCGCCAGCAGCCCAGATCCGGTTGGAGCGGGAGGTAGGGGGGATACGCAGTATTTT; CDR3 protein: CASSPDPVGAGGRGDTQYF
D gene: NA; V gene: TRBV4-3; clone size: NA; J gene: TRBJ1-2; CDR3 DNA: TGCGCCAGCAGCTATACAAAGATGACAGCGATGCAGAGTGGCTACACCTTC; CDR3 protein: CASSYTKMTAMQSGYTF
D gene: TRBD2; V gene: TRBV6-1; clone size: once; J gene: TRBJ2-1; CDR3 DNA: TGTGCCAGCGTTCCAAACTGGGGGGGTGGGAATGAGCAGTTCTTC; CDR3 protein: CASVPNWGGGNEQFF
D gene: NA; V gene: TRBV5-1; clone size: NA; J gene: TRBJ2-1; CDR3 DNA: TGCGCCAGCAGCTTGCCAACCGGGACGGGCGACAATGAGCAGTTCTTC; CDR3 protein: CASSLPTGTGDNEQFF
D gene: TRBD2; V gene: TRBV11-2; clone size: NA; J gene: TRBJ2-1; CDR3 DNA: TGTGCCAGCAGCTTCCCGGGGGGGGAGAGGAATGAGCAGTTCTTC; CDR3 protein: CASSFPGGERNEQFF
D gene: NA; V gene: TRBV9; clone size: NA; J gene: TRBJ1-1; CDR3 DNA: TGTGCCAGCAGCAATCCGGGGGAGGGTAACACTGAAGCTTTCTTT; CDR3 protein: CASSNPGEGNTEAFF
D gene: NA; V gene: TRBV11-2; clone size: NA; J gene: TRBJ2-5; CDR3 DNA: TGTGCCAGCAGCTTAGGGCGGGTGGATTACTTC; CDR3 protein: CASSLGRVDYF
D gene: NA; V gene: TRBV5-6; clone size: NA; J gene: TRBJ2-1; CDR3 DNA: TGTGCCAGCAGCTTGGAGGGTGAGCGGGCCGCCTACAATGAGCAGTTCTTC; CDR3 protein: CASSLEGERAAYNEQFF
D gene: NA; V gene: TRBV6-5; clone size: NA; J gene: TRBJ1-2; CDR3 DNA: TGTGCCAGCAGTTACTCGGGTAGCGGTGGCTACACCTTC; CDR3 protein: CASSYSGSGGYTF
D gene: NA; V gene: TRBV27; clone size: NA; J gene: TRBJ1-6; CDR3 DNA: TGTGCCAGCAGTTTTAGGTCCGGCGGGATCAACCCCTCCTATAATTCACCCCTCCACTTT; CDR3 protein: CASSFRSGGINPSYNSPLHF
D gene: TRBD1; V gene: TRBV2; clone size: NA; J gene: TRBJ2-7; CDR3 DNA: TGTGCCAGCAGTGAAGCCCTCCCCGGGACAGGGGCCTACGAGCAGTACTTC; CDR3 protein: CASSEALPGTGAYEQYF
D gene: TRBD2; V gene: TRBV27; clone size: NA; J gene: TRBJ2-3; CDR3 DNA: TGTGCCAGCAGTTTCGGGACTATTCCAGATACGCAGTATTTT; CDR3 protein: CASSFGTIPDTQYF
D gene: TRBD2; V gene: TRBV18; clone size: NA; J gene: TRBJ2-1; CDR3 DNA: TGTGCCAGCTCTAATAGCGGGGCTGAGCAGTTCTTC; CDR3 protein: CASSNSGAEQFF
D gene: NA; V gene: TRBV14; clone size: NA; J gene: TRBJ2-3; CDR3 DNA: TGTGCCAGCAGCCAAGAGGGGGCCTTCGGATGGAGGGCTACCACAGATACGCAGTATTTT; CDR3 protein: CASSQEGAFGWRATTDTQYF